The 21 T cell receptor beta chains below all came from one sample that was sequenced in a study of shared clonotypes between healthy human individuals. Libraries were prepared by immunoSEQ multiplex PCR; TCRdb keeps only in-frame clonotypes and omits some of them. This table has about 2.3 million clones, less than 95% appearing once. The specimen sequenced was naive CD4+ T cells from PBMCs. The subset denotes: CD45RA+ positively selected. The receptor source for this set is a young man in good health. Some clones in this sample may be carry-over from other donors' samples.

The chain links TRBV6-5 to TRBJ2-5; D gene unclear. Trimming pared 0 bases from V and 1 base from J, leaving 12 bases between. Germline-derived CDR1 and CDR2 are MNHEY and SVGAGI. The CDR3 runs to 16 residues. This chain's CDR3 is CASSYSIGSPQETQYF. CDR3 nucleotide sequence: TGTGCCAGCAGTTACTCGATAGGCAGCCCCCAAGAGACCCAGTACTTC.

The chain employs TRBV6-1 and TRBJ2-7, with a possible D match to TRBD2 (6 bases). This CDR3 contains 15 residues. Germline values: CDR1 MNHNS, CDR2 SASEGT. V was clipped by 3 bases and J by 3 bases, with 15 bases between them. The CDR3 reads CASSETWGLLYEQYF. The CDR3 DNA reads TGTGCCAGCAGTGAGACTTGGGGACTCCTCTACGAGCAGTACTTC.

A word on this clone: This CDR3 is also generated by other DNA sequences in the sample. This chain connects TRBV28 to TRBJ2-7; D is perhaps TRBD1 (5 bases). Trimming stripped 5 bases from V and 3 bases from J, with 11 bases between. Germline V gene lookup returns CDR1 MDHEN and CDR2 SYDVKM. The CDR3 totals 13 residues. In nucleotides, the CDR3 is TGTGCCAGCAGTATTTCTGACAGCTACGAGCAGTACTTC. It specifies CASSISDSYEQYF.

This clone was counted a single time. The chain couples TRBV4-2 to TRBJ2-7, with a tentative D call TRBD2 (5 bases). Germline-derived CDR1 and CDR2 are LGHNA and YNFKEQ. This CDR3 spans 15 amino acids. V was cut by 2 bases and J by 5 bases, with 16 bases left in between. CDR3 amino acids: CASSQRTLATHEQYF. The CDR3 DNA reads as TGTGCCAGCAGCCAACGAACCCTAGCTACCCACGAGCAGTACTTC.

On this clone itself: This same CDR3 is encoded by further DNA sequences in the sample. The V and J genes are TRBV18 and TRBJ2-6; D ambiguous. The CDR3 loop spans 15 amino acids. Deletions cut 0 bases from V and 1 base from J, with 4 bases between. Germline V gives CDR1 KGHSH, CDR2 LQKENI. The CDR3 sequence is CASSPPGSGANVLTF. The CDR3 DNA reads TGTGCCAGCTCACCACCAGGGTCTGGGGCCAACGTCCTGACTTTC.

This clone came up once. The chain couples TRBV7-2 to TRBJ1-3; a possible D gene is TRBD1 (5 bases). The CDR3 covers 16 residues. The V end was cut by 1 base, the J end by 3 bases, with 13 bases between. CDR1 and CDR2 (germline): SGHTA, FQGNSA. The DNA of the CDR3 is TGTGCCAGCAGCTTAGTAGCCGGGGCAAGTGGAAACACCATATATTTT. Translating gives CASSLVAGASGNTIYF.

V usage is TRBV7-3 and J usage is TRBJ2-1, with 8 bases that match TRBD1. The CDR3 contains 17 residues. Germline CDR1 is SGHTA and CDR2 is FQGTGA. V was pared by 5 bases and J by 7 bases, with 16 bases of the junction left unmatched. This CDR3 reads CASSPGQGRGLGNEQFF. The CDR3 nucleotides are TGTGCCAGCAGCCCCGGACAGGGCCGAGGCCTGGGGAATGAGCAGTTCTTC.

Regarding this clone: Other DNA sequences of this sample code for an identical CDR3. This chain connects TRBV5-1 to TRBJ2-1; the D is unclear. The CDR3 consists of 13 residues. Per germline, CDR1 SGHRS and CDR2 YFSETQ. The germline V and J ends were trimmed by 3 bases and 4 bases, with 8 bases remaining between them. The CDR3, as DNA: TGCGCCAGCAGCTCGGAAGGGTACAATGAGCAGTTCTTC. Protein: CASSSEGYNEQFF.

The V gene is TRBV28, the J gene TRBJ1-6; D is uncertain. CDR1 is MDHEN and CDR2 is SYDVKM in the germline V gene. Trimming removed 5 bases at V and 10 bases at J, with 9 bases between. This CDR3 contains 12 residues. The CDR3 loop reads CASSDSDSPLHF. In DNA form, the CDR3 reads TGTGCCAGCAGTGATTCGGACTCACCCCTCCACTTT.

The rearrangement joins TRBV9 to TRBJ2-7; no firm D call. Germline V gene data show CDR1 as SGDLS and CDR2 as YYNGEE. V was clipped by 0 bases and J by 4 bases, with 11 bases between them. This CDR3 is built from 14 residues. The CDR3, as DNA: TGTGCCAGCAGCGTAGGGCTAGAACTATACGAGCAGTACTTC. Encoded protein: CASSVGLELYEQYF.

This clone was seen once. V gene TRBV7-3 combines with J gene TRBJ2-2, with 12 nucleotides matching TRBD2. This CDR3 has 16 amino acids. V shed 5 bases, J shed 5 bases, and the junction held 6 bases outside the gene matches. CDR1 is SGHTA and CDR2 is FQGTGA in the germline V gene. CDR3 coding DNA: TGTGCCAGCAGCCCGACTAGCGGGAGCGGTACCGGGGAGCTGTTTTTT. Protein product: CASSPTSGSGTGELFF. Variable domain in full (rest from reference TRBV7-3 and TRBJ2-2): GAGVSQTPSNKVTEKGKYVELRCDPISGHTALYWYRQSLGQGPEFLIYFQGTGAADDSGLPNDRFFAVRPEGSVSTLKIQRTERGDSAVYLCASSPTSGSGTGELFFGEGSRLTVL.

The chain combines TRBV30 with TRBJ2-5, with D maybe TRBD2 (5 bases). The CDR3 totals 15 residues. CDR1 and CDR2 from the germline V gene are GTSNPN and SVGIG (reference sequence). V lost 3 bases and J 2 bases, leaving 16 bases between the germline ends. The CDR3 spells CAWRGFLGAQETQYF. As DNA, the CDR3 is TGTGCCTGGAGGGGCTTTTTGGGAGCTCAAGAGACCCAGTACTTC.

This clone has a single count. The V and J genes are TRBV4-2 and TRBJ1-3, with TRBD1 identical over 7 bases. Trimming removed 2 bases from V and 0 bases from J; junction bases left unmatched: 7. The length of the CDR3 is 17 residues. CDR1 and CDR2 from the germline V gene are LGHNA and YNFKEQ. The CDR3 nucleotides read TGTGCCAGCAGCCAACCCGCGGGACAGTCCTCTGGAAACACCATATATTTT. Its protein is CASSQPAGQSSGNTIYF.

The V and J genes are TRBV2 and TRBJ1-1; D possibly corresponds to TRBD1 (6 bases). CDR1 is SNHLY, CDR2 FYNNEI, per germline. V was shortened by 9 bases and J by 0 bases, with 23 bases between the two germline ends. The CDR3 is 17 residues long. CDR3 DNA sequence: TGTGCCAGTCGGACGGAGTGGGGGGGCCCCCTGAACACTGAAGCTTTCTTT. It encodes CASRTEWGGPLNTEAFF. Full variable domain (rest looked up from reference TRBV2 and TRBJ1-1): EPEVTQTPSHQVTQMGQEVILRCVPISNHLYFYWYRQILGQKVEFLVSFYNNEISEKSEIFDDQFSVERPDGSNFTLKIRSTKLEDSAMYFCASRTEWGGPLNTEAFFGQGTRLTVV.

The V and J genes are TRBV30 and TRBJ1-4, with D unclear. Germline V gives CDR1 GTSNPN, CDR2 SVGIG (reference sequence). The CDR3 spans 12 residues. V was pared by 7 bases and J by 8 bases, with 14 bases between. CDR3 nucleotides: TGTGCCTACTCCGGGTTATACGAAAAACTGTTTTTT. Translation gives CAYSGLYEKLFF.

The chain joins TRBV11-3 to TRBJ1-1, with TRBD1 matching 7 bases. The J segment lost 0 bases and the V segment lost 4 bases, leaving 2 bases of the junction unmatched. Germline V gene lookup returns CDR1 SGHNT and CDR2 YENEEA. The CDR3 is 14 residues long. As DNA, the CDR3 is TGTGCCAGCAGCTCGGGACAGATGAACACTGAAGCTTTCTTT. This gives the protein CASSSGQMNTEAFF.

In regard to this clone: Within the sample, other DNA sequences also encode this same CDR3. The chain uses TRBV18 and TRBJ1-2; TRBD1 is a possible D gene (5 bases). CDR3 size: 13 residues. Germline V CDR1 and CDR2: KGHSH, LQKENI. Trimming cost V 5 bases and J 5 bases, with 12 bases left between them. CDR3 sequence reads: CASSEGREYGYTF. The CDR3, as DNA: TGTGCCAGCTCAGAGGGCAGGGAGTATGGCTACACCTTC.

The chain joins TRBV5-1 to TRBJ2-5; 7 bases are shared with TRBD1. The V gene end was trimmed by 2 bases and the J gene end by 5 bases; junction bases not matched to a gene: 9. Per the germline V gene, CDR1 is SGHRS and CDR2 is YFSETQ. CDR3 length: 15 residues. CDR3 coding DNA: TGCGCCAGCAGCTTTACAGCCACAGGGGAGGAGACCCAGTACTTC. It specifies CASSFTATGEETQYF.

Written as DNA, the CDR3 is TGTGCCAGCAGCTTCCGGACAGGGGGAGTCACAGATACGCAGTATTTT. Amino acids: CASSFRTGGVTDTQYF. The genes are TRBV5-4 and TRBJ2-3; TRBD1 agrees at 10 bases. Germline V gene sequence: CDR1 SGHNT, CDR2 YYREEE (reference sequence). The CDR3 contains 16 residues. V trimming: 2 bases; J trimming: 2 bases; junction bases outside the gene matches: 5. The whole variable domain, filled in from reference TRBV5-4 and TRBJ2-3, reads ETGVTQSPTHLIKTRGQQVTLRCSSQSGHNTVSWYQQALGQGPQFIFQYYREEENGRGNFPPRFSGLQFPNYSSELNVNALELDDSALYLCASSFRTGGVTDTQYFGPGTRLTVL.

V and J are TRBV19 and TRBJ2-1; tentative D call: TRBD2 (6 bases). Trimming shortened V by 7 bases and J by 7 bases, and 11 bases separated the two germline ends. Germline CDR1 reads LNHDA; CDR2 reads SQIVND (reference sequence). The CDR3 consists of 12 residues. The CDR3 nucleotides read TGTGCCAGTAACCGGGAGAGGAATGAGCAGTTCTTC. Translating gives CASNRERNEQFF.

The CDR3 sequence: CASSQDGRGGTQYF. As DNA, the CDR3 is TGTGCCAGCAGCCAAGACGGTCGGGGGGGGACCCAGTACTTC. The chain recombines TRBV4-2 with TRBJ2-5; TRBD2 aligns across 8 bases. CDR3 size: 14 residues. The V and J ends lost 0 bases and 7 bases, in that order; junction bases with no gene match: 4. CDR1 LGHNA and CDR2 YNFKEQ come from the germline V gene.